This T cell receptor beta chain was captured by sequencing in a study of OX40 agonist ivuxolimab in advanced cancers. Study-wide points: Low normalized T-cell clonal expansion was additionally recorded for some nonresponders.

Per germline, CDR1 MDHEN and CDR2 SYDVKM. This CDR3 contains 15 residues. Losses at the gene ends were 6 bases for V and 7 bases for J; bases not matched to a gene: 4. The protocol was immunoSEQ multiplex PCR, while the TCRdb copy is restricted to in-frame clones and leaves out a portion. The table records about 81,000 clones, roughly 91% of them present only once. Of note for this clone: The antigen is unknown.

Autoimmune disease history or systemic immunosuppression led to patient exclusion. The V gene is TRBV28, the J gene TRBJ2-1; TRBD2 agrees at 15 bases. The starting material was CD4+ or CD8+ T cells sorted from blood, obtained in a trial of the OX40 agonist ivuxolimab. This TCR came from an adult with an advanced solid tumor such as melanoma, head and neck, liver or kidney cancer. This chain's CDR3 is CASSTGLAGGNEQFF. CDR3 in DNA: TGTGCCAGCAGCACGGGACTAGCGGGAGGTAATGAGCAGTTCTTC.